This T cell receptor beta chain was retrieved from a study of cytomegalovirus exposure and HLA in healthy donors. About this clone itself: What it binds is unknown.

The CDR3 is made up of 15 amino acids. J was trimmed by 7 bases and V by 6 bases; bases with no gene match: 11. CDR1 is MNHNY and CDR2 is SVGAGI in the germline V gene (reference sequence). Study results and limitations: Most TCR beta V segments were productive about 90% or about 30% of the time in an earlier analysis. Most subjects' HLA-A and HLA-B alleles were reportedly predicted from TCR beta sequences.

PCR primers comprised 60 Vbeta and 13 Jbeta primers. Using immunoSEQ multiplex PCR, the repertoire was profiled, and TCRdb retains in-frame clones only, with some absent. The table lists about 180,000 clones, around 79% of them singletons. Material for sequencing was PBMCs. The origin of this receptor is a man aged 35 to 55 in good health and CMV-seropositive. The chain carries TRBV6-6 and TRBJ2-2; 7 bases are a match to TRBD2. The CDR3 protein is CASSPGAGVVGELFF. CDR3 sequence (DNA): TGTGCCAGCAGCCCAGGTGCGGGAGTAGTCGGGGAGCTGTTTTTT.